This TCR beta chain stems from a study of T cell responses to AZD1222 COVID-19 vaccine. Study background: Second-dose recipients at about 4 or about 12 weeks were treated as one pooled group.

The data were produced by immunoSEQ multiplex PCR, yet TCRdb's version contains in-frame clones alone and is incomplete. The sample consists of some 99,000 clones, over 75% of them appearing once. This clone appeared a single time. The antigen is not known. General study results and limits: Unmutated variant regions are reportedly the target of nearly half of TCRs that are spike-specific.

With 6 bases removed from V and 3 bases from J, the gap between germline ends came to 9 bases. CDR3 size: 12 residues. The rearrangement links TRBV12-3 or TRBV12-4 to TRBJ2-7, with D maybe TRBD1 (6 bases). The receptor's source is an adult in good health. The specimen was peripheral blood, collected on day 0 of AZD1222 vaccination. The CDR3 reads CASRTGNYEQYF. CDR3 DNA: TGTGCCAGCAGAACAGGGAACTACGAGCAGTACTTC.